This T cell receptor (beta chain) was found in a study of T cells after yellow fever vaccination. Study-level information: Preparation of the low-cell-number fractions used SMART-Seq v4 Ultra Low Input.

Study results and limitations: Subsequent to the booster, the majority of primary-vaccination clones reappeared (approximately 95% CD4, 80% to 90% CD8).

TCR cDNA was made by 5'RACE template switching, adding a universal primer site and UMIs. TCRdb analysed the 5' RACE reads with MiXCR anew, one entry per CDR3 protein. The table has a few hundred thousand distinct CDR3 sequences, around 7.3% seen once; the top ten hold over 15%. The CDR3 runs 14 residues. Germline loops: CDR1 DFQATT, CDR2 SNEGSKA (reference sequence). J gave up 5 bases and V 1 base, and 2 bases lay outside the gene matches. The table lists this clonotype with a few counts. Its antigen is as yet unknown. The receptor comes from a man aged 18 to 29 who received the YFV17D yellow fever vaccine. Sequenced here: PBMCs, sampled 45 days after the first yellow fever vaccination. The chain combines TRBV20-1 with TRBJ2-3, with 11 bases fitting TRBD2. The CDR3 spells CSARGLAGLDTQYF. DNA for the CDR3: TGCAGTGCTAGAGGACTAGCGGGGCTAGATACGCAGTATTTT.